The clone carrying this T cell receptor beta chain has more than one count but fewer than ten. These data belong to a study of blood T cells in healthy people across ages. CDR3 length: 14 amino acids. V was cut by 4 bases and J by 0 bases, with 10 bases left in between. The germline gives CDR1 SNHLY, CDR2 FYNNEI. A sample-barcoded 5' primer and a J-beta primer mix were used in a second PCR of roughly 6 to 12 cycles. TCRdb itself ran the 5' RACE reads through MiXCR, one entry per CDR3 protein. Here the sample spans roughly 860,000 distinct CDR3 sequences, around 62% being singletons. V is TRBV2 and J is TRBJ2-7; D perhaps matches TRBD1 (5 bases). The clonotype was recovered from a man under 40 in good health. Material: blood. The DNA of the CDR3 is TGTGCCAGCAGTGGGACACTATTCTCCTACGAGCAGTACTTC. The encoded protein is CASSGTLFSYEQYF.